This T cell receptor (beta chain) was obtained from a study of shared clonotypes between healthy human individuals. The data were produced by immunoSEQ multiplex PCR, yet TCRdb's version contains in-frame clones alone and is incomplete. Among some 2 million clones listed, less than 95% were seen once. V was shortened by 0 bases and J by 0 bases, with 15 bases between the two germline ends. Germline CDR1 and CDR2: LGHNA and YSLEER. CDR3 length: 18 amino acids. Terminally differentiated effector memory CD45RA+ cells were excluded by CCR7 positive selection of CD45RO-negative cells. The specimen was naive CD8+ T cells sorted from blood. V is TRBV4-3 and J is TRBJ2-1; D is unclear. The receptor was isolated from a man aged 18 to 35 in good health. This CDR3 is CASSQDQSLGYSYNEQFF. The CDR3 nucleotides are TGCGCCAGCAGCCAAGATCAATCCCTAGGCTACTCCTACAATGAGCAGTTCTTC.